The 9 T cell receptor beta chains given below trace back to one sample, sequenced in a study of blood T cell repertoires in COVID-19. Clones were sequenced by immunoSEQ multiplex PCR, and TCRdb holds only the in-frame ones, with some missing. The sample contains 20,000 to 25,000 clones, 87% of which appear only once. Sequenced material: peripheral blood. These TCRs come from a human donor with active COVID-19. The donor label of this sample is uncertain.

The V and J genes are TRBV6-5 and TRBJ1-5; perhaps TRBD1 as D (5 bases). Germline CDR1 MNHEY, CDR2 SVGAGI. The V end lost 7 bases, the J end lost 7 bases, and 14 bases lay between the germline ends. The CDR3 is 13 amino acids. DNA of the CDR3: TGTGCCAGCACCCCAGCAGGGTCCCAGCCCCAGCATTTT. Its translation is CASTPAGSQPQHF.

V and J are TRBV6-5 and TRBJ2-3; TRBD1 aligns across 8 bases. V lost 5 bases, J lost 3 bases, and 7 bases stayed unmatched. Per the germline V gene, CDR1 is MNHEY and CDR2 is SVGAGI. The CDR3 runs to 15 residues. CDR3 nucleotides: TGTGCCAGCAGTCTCGGACAGGGAGGTACAGATACGCAGTATTTT. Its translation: CASSLGQGGTDTQYF.

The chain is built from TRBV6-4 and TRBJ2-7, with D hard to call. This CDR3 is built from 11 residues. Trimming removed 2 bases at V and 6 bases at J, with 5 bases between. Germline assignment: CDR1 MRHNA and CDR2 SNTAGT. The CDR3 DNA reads TGTGCCAGCAGTGACGGTAGCGAGCAGTACTTC. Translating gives CASSDGSEQYF.

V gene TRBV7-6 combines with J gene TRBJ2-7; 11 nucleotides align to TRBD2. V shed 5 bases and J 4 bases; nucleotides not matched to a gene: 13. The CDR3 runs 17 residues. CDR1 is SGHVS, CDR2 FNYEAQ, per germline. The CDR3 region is CASSEDLAGGPLYEQYF. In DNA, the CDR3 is TGTGCCAGCAGCGAAGATCTAGCGGGAGGTCCTCTTTACGAGCAGTACTTC.

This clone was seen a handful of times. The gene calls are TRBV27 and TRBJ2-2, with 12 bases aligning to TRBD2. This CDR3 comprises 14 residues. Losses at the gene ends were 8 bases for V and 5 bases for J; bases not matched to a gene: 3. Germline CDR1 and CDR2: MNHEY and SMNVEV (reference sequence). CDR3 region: CASQGLAGTGELFF. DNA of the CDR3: TGTGCCAGCCAAGGACTAGCGGGGACCGGGGAGCTGTTTTTT.

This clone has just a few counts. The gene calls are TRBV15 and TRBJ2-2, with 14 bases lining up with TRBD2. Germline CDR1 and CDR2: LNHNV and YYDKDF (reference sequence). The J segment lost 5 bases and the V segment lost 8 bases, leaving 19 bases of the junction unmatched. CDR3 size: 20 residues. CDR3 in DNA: TGTGCCACCGAACATTTGATGGGACTAGCGGGAGCCACGGGTACCGGGGAGCTGTTTTTT. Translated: CATEHLMGLAGATGTGELFF.

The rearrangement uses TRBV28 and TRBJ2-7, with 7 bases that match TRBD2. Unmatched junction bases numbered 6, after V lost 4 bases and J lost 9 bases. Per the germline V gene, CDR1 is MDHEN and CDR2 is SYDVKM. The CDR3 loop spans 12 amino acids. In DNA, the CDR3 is TGTGCCAGCAGTTGGGACTATAAAGCGCAGTACTTC. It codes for CASSWDYKAQYF.

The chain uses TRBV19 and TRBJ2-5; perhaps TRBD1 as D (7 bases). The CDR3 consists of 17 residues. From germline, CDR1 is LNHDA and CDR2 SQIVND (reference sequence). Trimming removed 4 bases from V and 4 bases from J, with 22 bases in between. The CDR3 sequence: CASSTFGVGTAGETQYF. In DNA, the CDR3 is TGTGCCAGTAGTACCTTTGGCGTCGGGACAGCGGGAGAGACCCAGTACTTC.

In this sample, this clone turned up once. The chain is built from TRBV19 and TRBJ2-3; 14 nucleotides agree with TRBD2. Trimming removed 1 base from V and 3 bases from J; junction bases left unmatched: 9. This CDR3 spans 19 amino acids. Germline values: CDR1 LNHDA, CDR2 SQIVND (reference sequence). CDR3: CASSIAAPGLAGVTDTQYF. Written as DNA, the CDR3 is TGTGCCAGTAGTATAGCAGCACCGGGACTAGCGGGAGTTACAGATACGCAGTATTTT. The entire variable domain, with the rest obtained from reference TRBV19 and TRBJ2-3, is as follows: DGGITQSPKYLFRKEGQNVTLSCEQNLNHDAMYWYRQDPGQGLRLIYYSQIVNDFQKGDIAEGYSVSREKKESFPLTVTSAQKNPTAFYLCASSIAAPGLAGVTDTQYFGPGTRLTVL.